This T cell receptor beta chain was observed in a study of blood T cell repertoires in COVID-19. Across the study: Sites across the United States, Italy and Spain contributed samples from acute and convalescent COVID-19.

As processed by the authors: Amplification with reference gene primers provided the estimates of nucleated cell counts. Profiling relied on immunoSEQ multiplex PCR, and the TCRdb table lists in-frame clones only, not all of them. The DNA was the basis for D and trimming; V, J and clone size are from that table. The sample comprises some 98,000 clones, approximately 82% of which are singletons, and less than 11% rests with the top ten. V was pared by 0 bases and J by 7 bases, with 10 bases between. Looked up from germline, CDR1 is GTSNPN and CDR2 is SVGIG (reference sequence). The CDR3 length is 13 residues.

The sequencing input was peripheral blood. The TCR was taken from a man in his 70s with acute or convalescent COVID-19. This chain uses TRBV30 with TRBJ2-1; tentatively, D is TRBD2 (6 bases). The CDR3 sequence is CAWSVTSRNEQFF. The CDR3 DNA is TGTGCCTGGAGTGTAACTAGCAGGAATGAGCAGTTCTTC.